Presented here are 14 T cell receptor beta chains from one specimen sequenced in a study of blood T cell repertoires in COVID-19 (dated by TCRdb to 2020 to 2021). Library preparation used the immunoSEQ multiplex PCR assay. The table comes from immuneACCESS by way of TCRdb, which keeps in-frame sequences with V and J called. Part of the clones is missing from these tables; in studies checked, under half for an unresolved V gene and the rest for unknown reasons. The sample table lists 490,000 or so clones, approximately 90% of them with a count of one. The top ten clones comprise approximately 8.3% of the sample. Source material: PBMCs or T cells enriched from blood (not recorded which). These receptors came from a woman aged 55-69 years who had recovered from COVID-19.

As concerns this clone: Sequence at one end of the junction differs from germline and may be a read error. V gene TRBV7-9 combines with J gene TRBJ1-2; D possibly corresponds to TRBD1 (6 bases). CDR1 and CDR2 (germline): SEHNR, FQNEAQ (reference sequence). The CDR3 loop spans 15 amino acids. The CDR3 sequence is CASSPGGLGGAPTAF. The CDR3 region has the DNA TGTGCCAGCAGCCCAGGAGGTCTTGGGGGCGCCCCGACAGCCTTC.

The chain has TRBV6-2 or TRBV6-3 and TRBJ1-5; D perhaps matches TRBD1 (5 bases). Trimming removed 3 bases from V and 3 bases from J, with 24 bases in between. This CDR3 comprises 19 residues. The V gene's germline CDR1 is MNHEY and CDR2 SVGEGT. For the CDR3, the DNA is TGTGCCAGCAGTTATTCGCCGGGACTCTTCTCGCGCATCAATCAGCCCCAGCATTTT. Encoded protein: CASSYSPGLFSRINQPQHF.

This clone has just a few counts. The rearrangement joins TRBV12-5 to TRBJ2-2; perhaps TRBD1 as D (5 bases). CDR3 length: 15 amino acids. The V gene's germline CDR1 is LGHNT and CDR2 FRNRAP. V was trimmed by 4 bases and J by 0 bases, leaving 9 bases between them. The CDR3, as DNA: TGTGCTAGTGGTTCAGGGCTGGCGAACACCGGGGAGCTGTTTTTT. It specifies CASGSGLANTGELFF.

The V and J genes are TRBV11-3 and TRBJ1-1; 7 bases fit TRBD1. V lost 5 bases, J lost 0 bases, and 6 bases stayed unmatched. Germline CDR1 SGHNT, CDR2 YENEEA. The CDR3 is 15 residues long. The CDR3 reads CASSTTGALNTEAFF. The CDR3 DNA is TGTGCCAGCAGCACCACAGGGGCGTTGAACACTGAAGCTTTCTTT.

Written as DNA, the CDR3 is TGCAGTGCTAGTCGGTACTCGGGACAGATCTTCTATGGCTACACCTTC. This gives the protein CSASRYSGQIFYGYTF. The rearrangement uses TRBV20-1 and TRBJ1-2; 7 positions match TRBD1. V lost 3 bases, J lost 4 bases, and 14 bases stayed unmatched. The CDR3 totals 16 residues. From germline, CDR1 is DFQATT and CDR2 SNEGSKA (reference sequence).

The genes are TRBV24-1 and TRBJ1-5; D gene uncertain. CDR3 length: 12 amino acids. Germline CDR1 reads KGHDR; CDR2 reads SFDVKD. The V end was cut by 4 bases, the J end by 3 bases, with 3 bases between. For the CDR3, the DNA is TGTGCCACCAGTGACAACAATCAGCCCCAGCATTTT. It is translated as CATSDNNQPQHF.

This clone was seen many times. V and J are TRBV10-2 and TRBJ1-6; D ambiguous. V lost 7 bases and J lost 3, with 10 bases in between. Germline CDR1 WSHSY, CDR2 SAAADI. There are 14 residues in the CDR3. The CDR3 DNA sequence: TGCGCCAGCATAACGAGCCACTATAATTCACCCCTCCACTTT. Translating it yields CASITSHYNSPLHF.

The CDR3 loop reads CASSSLTNSGTGGAREKLFF. For the CDR3, the DNA is TGTGCCAGCAGTTCCCTCACCAACAGCGGGACAGGGGGCGCAAGGGAAAAACTGTTTTTT. The gene calls are TRBV27 and TRBJ1-4, with 12 bases identical to TRBD1. The CDR3 loop spans 20 amino acids. With V trimmed by 4 bases and J by 8 bases, 20 bases remained unmatched. Germline V gene data show CDR1 as MNHEY and CDR2 as SMNVEV (reference sequence).

The chain uses TRBV18 and TRBJ2-2; 8 nucleotides agree with TRBD2. The trim removed 5 bases at V and 2 bases at J, leaving 7 bases unmatched. In germline, CDR1 is KGHSH, CDR2 LQKENI. The CDR3 consists of 16 residues. The DNA of the CDR3 is TGTGCCAGCTCAGACCAAGCGGGGGCAAACACCGGGGAGCTGTTTTTT. Its translation is CASSDQAGANTGELFF.

The CDR3, as DNA: TGCGCCAGCAGCCAGCTCCCGGGTGGCAGCTATGGCTACACCTTC. Translating gives CASSQLPGGSYGYTF. The V and J genes are TRBV4-1 and TRBJ1-2; no clear D. Germline values: CDR1 MGHRA, CDR2 YSYEKL. V lost 3 bases to trimming and J lost 4 bases, with 15 bases between them. The CDR3 has 15 amino acids.

The chain employs TRBV6-4 and TRBJ2-2; tentatively, D is TRBD2 (6 bases). The CDR3 covers 16 residues. The germline V gene has CDR1 MRHNA and CDR2 SNTAGT. V shed 3 bases and J shed 0 bases, with 11 bases lying between them. The CDR3 loop is CASSDPGTSNTGELFF. Here the CDR3 DNA reads TGTGCCAGCAGTGATCCCGGGACTTCGAACACCGGGGAGCTGTTTTTT.

This clone was counted only a few times. The chain uses TRBV6-5 and TRBJ1-2; D not certain. The CDR3 sequence is 14 residues long. CDR1 is MNHEY, CDR2 SVGAGI, per germline. Trimming stripped 0 bases from V and 2 bases from J, with 7 bases between. CDR3 sequence: CASSYSKTNYGYTF. The CDR3 region has the DNA TGTGCCAGCAGTTACTCGAAGACAAACTATGGCTACACCTTC.

This rearrangement joins TRBV7-9 to TRBJ1-3; TRBD1 aligns across 12 bases. Germline V gene data show CDR1 as SEHNR and CDR2 as FQNEAQ (reference sequence). The CDR3 contains 17 residues. J lost 0 bases, V lost 8 bases, and 8 bases had no gene match. CDR3 DNA sequence: TGTGCCAGCGGGGGGACAGGGGGCCCACTCTCTGGAAACACCATATATTTT. Its translation is CASGGTGGPLSGNTIYF. Combining the CDR3 with reference TRBV7-9 and TRBJ1-3 gives the whole variable domain DTGVSQNPRHKITKRGQNVTFRCDPISEHNRLYWYRQTLGQGPEFLTYFQNEAQLEKSRLLSDRFSAERPKGSFSTLEIQRTEQGDSAMYLCASGGTGGPLSGNTIYFGEGSWLTVV.

This chain uses TRBV18 with TRBJ1-6; 9 positions match TRBD1. Germline values: CDR1 KGHSH, CDR2 LQKENI. V was clipped by 3 bases and J by 10 bases; unmatched bases: 4. The CDR3 consists of 14 residues. CDR3 amino acids: CASSPTGGESPLHF. The CDR3 nucleotides read TGTGCCAGCTCACCGACAGGGGGGGAATCACCCCTCCACTTT.